Listed below are T cell receptor beta chains from one sample, sequenced in a study of blood T cell repertoires in COVID-19. Produced via immunoSEQ multiplex PCR; TCRdb's table is partial and in-frame only. The top ten hold 13% to 15% of the sample, which has more than 30,000 clones, less than 85% seen once. The sequencing sample was made of peripheral blood. These receptors were obtained from a woman aged 70-85 years with acute or convalescent COVID-19. Both conserved end residues are part of each CDR3. D genes are given only for firm matches. A row's size may be missing; if present it is once, few, many or a size class.

J	size	V	D	CDR3	DNA
TRBJ1-6	-	TRBV11-2	TRBD1	CASSMLDRRDSPLHF	TGTGCCAGCAGCATGCTGGACAGGAGAGATTCACCCCTCCACTTT
TRBJ2-2	few	TRBV5-4	TRBD2	CASSRQLAGVTGELFF	TGTGCCAGCAGCCGTCAACTAGCGGGAGTCACCGGGGAGCTGTTTTTT
TRBJ2-1	few	TRBV27	TRBD2	CASSLSPTSGAYNEQFF	TGTGCCAGCAGTTTATCCCCCACTAGCGGAGCCTACAATGAGCAGTTCTTC
TRBJ1-6	few	TRBV18	TRBD1	CASSGTGGGSPLHF	TGTGCCAGCTCCGGGACAGGGGGCGGTTCACCCCTCCACTTT
TRBJ1-2	once	TRBV28	-	CASSYGGGSRYGYTF	TGTGCCAGCAGTTATGGTGGAGGATCTCGCTATGGCTACACCTTC
TRBJ1-4	-	TRBV14	TRBD1	CASSQTGTAKNEKLFF	TGTGCCAGCAGCCAAACCGGGACAGCTAAGAATGAAAAACTGTTTTTT
TRBJ1-4	-	TRBV28	TRBD1	CASCTGGFGEKLFF	TGTGCCAGCTGCACAGGGGGCTTTGGTGAAAAACTGTTTTTT
TRBJ2-7	-	TRBV3-1/TRBV3-2	-	CASSFTGYEQYF	TGTGCCAGCAGCTTCACAGGCTACGAGCAGTACTTC
TRBJ1-4	-	TRBV7-9	TRBD1	CASSLGTGSETNEKLFF	TGTGCCAGCAGCTTAGGGACAGGGAGTGAGACTAATGAAAAACTGTTTTTT
TRBJ2-1	-	TRBV5-1	-	CASSLAPGRGDEQFF	TGCGCCAGCAGCTTGGCCCCCGGGAGAGGTGATGAGCAGTTCTTC
TRBJ2-3	once	TRBV27	TRBD2	CASSLGRTSGRPSTDTQYF	TGTGCCAGCAGTTTAGGGCGGACTAGCGGGCGCCCTAGCACAGATACGCAGTATTTT
TRBJ1-6	-	TRBV7-9	-	CASSLAAGWPLHF	TGTGCCAGCAGCTTAGCGGCAGGGTGGCCCCTCCACTTT
TRBJ1-6	-	TRBV6-1	-	CASSEFTASSYNSPLHF	TGTGCCAGCAGTGAATTTACGGCTAGCTCCTATAATTCACCCCTCCACTTT
TRBJ1-1	-	TRBV11-2	-	CASSQRSGTGRRRAEAFF	TGTGCCAGCAGCCAGAGGTCGGGAACAGGGAGAAGGCGGGCTGAAGCTTTCTTT
TRBJ1-1	-	TRBV19	-	CASSIAVNTEAFF	TGTGCCAGTAGTATAGCGGTGAACACTGAAGCTTTCTTT
TRBJ2-3	-	TRBV12-3/TRBV12-4	-	CASSLTRDTQYF	TGTGCCAGCAGTCTGACACGGGATACGCAGTATTTT
TRBJ1-3	-	TRBV19	TRBD1	CASSTPGQIANTIYF	TGTGCCAGTAGTACGCCGGGACAGATTGCAAACACCATATATTTT
TRBJ2-1	-	TRBV6-5	-	CASSSRRDNNEQFF	TGTGCCAGCAGTTCCCGCCGGGACAACAATGAGCAGTTCTTC